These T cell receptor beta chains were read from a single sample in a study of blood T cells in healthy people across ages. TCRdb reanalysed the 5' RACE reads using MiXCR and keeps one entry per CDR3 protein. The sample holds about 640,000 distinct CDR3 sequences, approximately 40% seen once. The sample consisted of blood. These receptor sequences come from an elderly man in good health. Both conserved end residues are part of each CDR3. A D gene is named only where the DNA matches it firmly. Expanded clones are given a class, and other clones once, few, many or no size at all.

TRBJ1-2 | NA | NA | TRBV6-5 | TGTGCCTCCTTACGGGGTGATTCGGGTGGCTACACCTTC | CASLRGDSGGYTF
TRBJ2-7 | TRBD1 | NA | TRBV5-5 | TGTGCCAGCAGCTTTACAGCCGGGACAGGGATGTCCGAGCAGTACTTC | CASSFTAGTGMSEQYF
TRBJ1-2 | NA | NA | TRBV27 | TGTGCCAGCAGTTTATCGGGGGGACGAGGGGTGATTAACTATGGCTACACCTTC | CASSLSGGRGVINYGYTF
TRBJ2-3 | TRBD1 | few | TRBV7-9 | TGTGCCAGCAGCGAGACAGGGTATTCGACAGATACGCAGTATTTT | CASSETGYSTDTQYF
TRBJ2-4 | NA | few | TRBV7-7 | TGTGCTAGCAGCTTAGGTCCAGGGCAAGAGCAGTACTTC | CASSLGPGQEQYF
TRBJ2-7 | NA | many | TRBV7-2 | TGTGCCAGCAGCTTAGCGCGGCTTAACCCCGGGTACTTC | CASSLARLNPGYF
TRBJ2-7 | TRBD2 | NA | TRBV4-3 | TGCGCCAGCAGCCAGCTGACTAGCGGCCTCTACGAGCAGTACTTC | CASSQLTSGLYEQYF
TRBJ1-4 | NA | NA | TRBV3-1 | TGTGCCAGCAGCCAAGACAGGAGGCTTAATGAAAAACTGTTTTTT | CASSQDRRLNEKLFF
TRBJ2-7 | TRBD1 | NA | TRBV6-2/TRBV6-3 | TGTGCCACCAGGGACCCCGGGACAGGGGTTCACGAGCAGTACTTC | CATRDPGTGVHEQYF
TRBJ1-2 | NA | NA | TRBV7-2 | TGTGCCAGCAGCTTGTCTAAGGACACCTCTAACTATGGCTACACCTTC | CASSLSKDTSNYGYTF
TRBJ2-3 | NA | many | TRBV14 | TGTGCCAGCAGCCAAGTAATCGGGGGACTCCTCAGCACAGATACGCAGTATTTT | CASSQVIGGLLSTDTQYF
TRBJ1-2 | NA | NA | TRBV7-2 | TGTGCCAGCGGCGAAGGACATGGGGGCTTTGGCTACACCTTC | CASGEGHGGFGYTF
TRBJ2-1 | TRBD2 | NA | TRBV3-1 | TGTGCCAGCAGCCAAGAACGTGTAGCGGGGGCGTACAATGAGCAGTTCTTC | CASSQERVAGAYNEQFF
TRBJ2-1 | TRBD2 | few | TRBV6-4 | TGTGCCAGCAGTCCCATTGGGACTAGCGGGAGTAATCAGTTCTTC | CASSPIGTSGSNQFF
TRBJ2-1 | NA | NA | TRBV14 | TGTGCCAGCAGCCTTGCCCCCTTAGTGGGTGAGCAGTTCTTC | CASSLAPLVGEQFF